These 8 T cell receptor beta chains came from one sample sequenced in a study of CD8+ T cells in alopecia areata. cDNA prepared by RNA extraction and subsequent reverse transcription served as the template for sequencing. Here immunoSEQ multiplex PCR was the method, and the copy in TCRdb shows in-frame clones only, minus some. Seen here are about 190,000 clones, roughly 50% observed once, and the top ten hold 10% to 15%. Described treatment: oral pan-JAK inhibitor, 5-10 mg twice daily. Sequenced here: CD8+ T cells sorted from blood, sampled at week 24, from a patient treated with tofacitinib. All receptors come from a human donor with alopecia areata.

The chain combines TRBV18 with TRBJ2-1; D is unresolved. The CDR3 totals 12 residues. CDR1 is KGHSH and CDR2 is LQKENI in the germline V gene. Trimming left V 3 bases short and J 7 bases short, with 7 bases between. CDR3 in DNA: TGTGCCAGCTCACCCGCCGAGAATGAGCAGTTCTTC. Protein: CASSPAENEQFF.

This rearrangement joins TRBV6-4 to TRBJ2-1, with D unclear. Deletions cut 3 bases from V and 6 bases from J, with 6 bases between. The CDR3 totals 12 residues. Germline-derived CDR1 and CDR2 are MRHNA and SNTAGT. The CDR3 sequence is CASSEGFNEQFF. In nucleotides, the CDR3 is TGTGCCAGCAGTGAAGGTTTCAATGAGCAGTTCTTC.

V usage is TRBV19 and J usage is TRBJ1-2; 8 bases map to TRBD1. Germline trimming cut 4 bases from V and 7 bases from J; bases unmatched to any gene: 8. Per germline, CDR1 LNHDA and CDR2 SQIVND (reference sequence). The CDR3 consists of 14 residues. This CDR3 is CASSRTGLGSGYTF. In DNA form, the CDR3 reads TGTGCCAGTAGTAGGACAGGGCTTGGAAGTGGCTACACCTTC.

The chain employs TRBV5-1 and TRBJ1-2; perhaps TRBD1 as D (5 bases). The CDR3 has 14 amino acids. Germline V gene data show CDR1 as SGHRS and CDR2 as YFSETQ. V gave up 0 bases and J gave up 2 bases, with 8 bases separating them. The chain's CDR3 is CASSLGGPNYGYTF. The CDR3 bases are TGCGCCAGCAGCTTGGGGGGCCCCAACTATGGCTACACCTTC.

This chain connects TRBV5-6 to TRBJ2-3; D call uncertain. Trimming took 1 base from V and 4 from J, leaving 13 bases between them. Germline V gene data show CDR1 as SGHDT and CDR2 as YYEEEE. The CDR3 loop spans 15 amino acids. The DNA of the CDR3 is TGTGCCAGCAGCTTGCTCGACACTTCAGCAGATACGCAGTATTTT. It is translated as CASSLLDTSADTQYF.

Here the CDR3 DNA reads TGTGCCAGCAGTGATAGGGGGGAGGGCCTCTATGGCTACACCTTC. Translating it yields CASSDRGEGLYGYTF. The chain combines TRBV2 with TRBJ1-2; TRBD1 might be the D (6 bases). The CDR3 loop spans 15 amino acids. Trimming took 3 bases from V and 4 from J, leaving 15 bases between them. In germline, CDR1 is SNHLY, CDR2 FYNNEI.

This chain links TRBV27 with TRBJ2-7, with a tentative D call TRBD1 (5 bases). V shed 5 bases and J shed 3 bases, with 14 bases lying between them. CDR1 and CDR2 (germline): MNHEY, SMNVEV (reference sequence). The CDR3 spans 14 residues. In DNA, the CDR3 is TGTGCCAGCAGTCCAGAGCAGGGAAGCTACGAGCAGTACTTC. Protein sequence: CASSPEQGSYEQYF.

The V and J genes are TRBV4-1 and TRBJ2-7, with a tentative D call TRBD1 (6 bases). V was shortened by 2 bases and J by 4 bases, with 6 bases between the two germline ends. Germline assignment: CDR1 MGHRA and CDR2 YSYEKL. The CDR3 loop spans 12 amino acids. CDR3 DNA sequence: TGCGCCAGCAGCCAAAGGGGGTACGAGCAGTACTTC. It is translated as CASSQRGYEQYF.